These 18 T cell receptor beta chains were sequenced from one sample in a study of shared clonotypes between healthy human individuals (dated by TCRdb to the early 2020s). CD8 naive samples were CD45RO-negative cells positively selected for CCR7, giving a CD45RA+CCR7+ population that excluded TemRA cells. The library was built by means of the immunoSEQ multiplex PCR assay. TCRdb's version of the immuneACCESS table is confined to in-frame rearrangements and falls short of the full clone set. An unresolved V gene accounts for under half of the shortfall where checked; the remainder is of unknown origin. Counted in this sample were a few hundred thousand clones; less than 97% of them appeared once. 0.11% of the sample rests with the top ten. The source material was naive CD8+ T cells sorted from blood. What this sample's cell subset or site label stands for: CD45RA+CCR7+. The origin of the receptors is a woman aged 25 to 45 in good health.

V and J are TRBV28 and TRBJ2-7; D is uncertain. Germline V gives CDR1 MDHEN, CDR2 SYDVKM. Trimming removed 5 bases from V and 0 bases from J, with 17 bases in between. The CDR3 spans 16 residues. The chain's CDR3 is CASSLYYELPSYEQYF. The CDR3, as DNA: TGTGCCAGCAGTCTGTACTATGAACTACCCTCCTACGAGCAGTACTTC.

The chain employs TRBV9 and TRBJ2-3, with 9 bases matching TRBD1. After removal of 0 bases from V and 2 bases from J, the junction contained 1 base not matched to a gene. The CDR3 loop spans 15 amino acids. From germline, CDR1 is SGDLS and CDR2 YYNGEE. CDR3 sequence: CASSVGQGVTDTQYF. CDR3 bases: TGTGCCAGCAGCGTAGGACAGGGGGTCACAGATACGCAGTATTTT.

V usage is TRBV6-6 and J usage is TRBJ1-5; D may be TRBD1 (6 bases). Germline V gene sequence: CDR1 MNHNY, CDR2 SVGAGI (reference sequence). V lost 5 bases, J lost 7 bases, and 12 bases lay in between. CDR3 length: 13 amino acids. CDR3 residues: CASSQDSRQPQHF. CDR3 bases: TGTGCCAGCAGTCAGGACAGCAGGCAGCCCCAGCATTTT.

This CDR3 is CSVEGEPGWGGEQYF. CDR3 nucleotide sequence: TGCAGCGTTGAAGGCGAACCAGGTTGGGGTGGCGAGCAGTACTTC. J is TRBJ2-5 and V is TRBV29-1; D is ambiguous. The J call is in doubt because the DNA end fits TRBJ2-7 better. Germline loops: CDR1 SQVTM, CDR2 ANQGSEA. The CDR3 runs to 15 residues.

This clone is a singleton in its sample. CDR3 coding DNA: TGTGCCAGCAGCCCGAGGATCGGGAGGGCCCCAGATACGCAGTATTTT. Amino acids: CASSPRIGRAPDTQYF. This sequence joins TRBV28 and TRBJ2-3; TRBD2 matches 8 bases. The length of the CDR3 is 16 residues. V was clipped by 6 bases and J by 4 bases; unmatched bases: 12. Germline loops: CDR1 MDHEN, CDR2 SYDVKM.

The genes are TRBV5-1 and TRBJ2-5; 7 bases are a match to TRBD1. Germline V CDR1 and CDR2: SGHRS, YFSETQ. The V gene end was trimmed by 9 bases and the J gene end by 1 base; junction bases not matched to a gene: 24. CDR3 size: 19 residues. CDR3 loop: CATCSSPLIDRALQETQYF. DNA of the CDR3: TGCGCCACGTGCTCATCCCCCCTCATAGACAGGGCACTCCAAGAGACCCAGTACTTC.

This clone was counted a single time. The V call is TRBV25-1, the J call TRBJ2-1; TRBD2 is a possible D gene (5 bases). Germline CDR1 is MGHDK and CDR2 is SYGVNS. V was clipped by 4 bases and J by 5 bases, with 15 bases between them. CDR3 length equals 15 residues. The CDR3 loop is CASSVWTGPHNEQFF. In DNA, the CDR3 is TGTGCCAGCAGTGTCTGGACTGGCCCTCACAATGAGCAGTTCTTC.

The chain couples TRBV5-1 to TRBJ1-1, with 7 bases that match TRBD1. The CDR3 totals 14 residues. J was trimmed by 1 base and V by 4 bases; bases with no gene match: 4. Per germline, CDR1 SGHRS and CDR2 YFSETQ. CDR3 in amino acids: CASSPGQRNTEAFF. CDR3 nucleotides: TGCGCCAGCAGCCCGGGACAGAGGAACACTGAAGCTTTCTTT. Full variable domain (rest looked up from reference TRBV5-1 and TRBJ1-1): KAGVTQTPRYLIKTRGQQVTLSCSPISGHRSVSWYQQTPGQGLQFLFEYFSETQRNKGNFPGRFSGRQFSNSRSEMNVSTLELGDSALYLCASSPGQRNTEAFFGQGTRLTVV.

The gene calls are TRBV15 and TRBJ2-5; D uncertain. Germline V gene lookup returns CDR1 LNHNV and CDR2 YYDKDF (reference sequence). This CDR3 comprises 13 residues. V lost 0 bases and J lost 2, with 4 bases in between. CDR3 nucleotide sequence: TGTGCCACCAGCAGAGATCAGCAAGAGACCCAGTACTTC. Its protein product is CATSRDQQETQYF. The variable domain in full, with the rest retrieved from reference TRBV15 and TRBJ2-5, is DAMVIQNPRYQVTQFGKPVTLSCSQTLNHNVMYWYQQKSSQAPKLLFHYYDKDFNNEADTPDNFQSRRPNTSFCFLDIRSPGLGDTAMYLCATSRDQQETQYFGPGTRLLVL.

The CDR3 DNA reads as TGTGCCAGTGACAAGAGGTCCGGGGAGCTGTTTTTT. Translating it yields CASDKRSGELFF. J is TRBJ2-2 and V is TRBV2; unclear D gene. The germline V and J ends were trimmed by 9 bases and 6 bases, with 11 bases remaining between them. Germline CDR1 reads SNHLY; CDR2 reads FYNNEI. The CDR3 consists of 12 residues.

The chain carries TRBV13 and TRBJ2-1, with TRBD2 matching over 11 bases. Germline CDR1 reads PRHDT; CDR2 reads FYEKMQ (reference sequence). CDR3 length: 15 amino acids. V gave up 4 bases and J gave up 4 bases; unmatched junction bases: 3. The CDR3 region is CASSSLAGGYNEQFF. The CDR3 DNA sequence: TGTGCCAGCAGCTCCCTAGCGGGAGGTTACAATGAGCAGTTCTTC.

This clone came up once. The chain recombines TRBV19 with TRBJ2-3; 13 positions match TRBD2. The junction had 6 bases not matched to a gene; V was cut back by 4 bases and J by 5 bases. This CDR3 is built from 16 residues. Germline V gene data show CDR1 as LNHDA and CDR2 as SQIVND (reference sequence). The CDR3 spells CASSTLTSGRVDTQYF. CDR3 in DNA: TGTGCCAGTAGTACCTTAACTAGCGGGAGGGTAGATACGCAGTATTTT.

The V gene is TRBV28, the J gene TRBJ2-7; 11 nucleotides align to TRBD2. The CDR3 runs to 17 residues. Trimming at V came to 3 bases and at J to 6 bases, leaving 13 bases not matched to a gene. Germline V CDR1 and CDR2: MDHEN, SYDVKM. The CDR3 DNA reads TGTGCCAGCAGTTTGGAGCGCGCTAGCGGGAGGTTATTCGAGCAGTACTTC. Its protein is CASSLERASGRLFEQYF.

The chain couples TRBV29-1 to TRBJ2-1; the D is unclear. This CDR3 contains 14 residues. CDR1 and CDR2 from the germline V gene are SQVTM and ANQGSEA. Trimming removed 4 bases at V and 0 bases at J, with 10 bases between. The DNA for the CDR3 is TGCAGCGTTGGCGGCGGAAGCTCCTACAATGAGCAGTTCTTC. It translates to CSVGGGSSYNEQFF.

This sequence joins TRBV27 and TRBJ1-1; TRBD1 is a possible D gene (5 bases). Trimming removed 1 base from V and 11 bases from J, with 14 bases in between. Germline V CDR1 and CDR2: MNHEY, SMNVEV (reference sequence). The CDR3 contains 13 residues. The DNA for the CDR3 is TGTGCCAGCAGTTTATTGTCGGGGCGGGAGGCTTTCTTT. Its translation is CASSLLSGREAFF.

The chain combines TRBV2 with TRBJ1-1, with TRBD1 as a possible D gene (5 bases). This CDR3 spans 11 amino acids. Germline CDR1 and CDR2: SNHLY and FYNNEI. Trimming shortened V by 7 bases and J by 6 bases, and 9 bases separated the two germline ends. The CDR3 sequence: CASMRGSEAFF. The CDR3 nucleotides are TGTGCCAGCATGAGGGGATCTGAAGCTTTCTTT.

This clone appeared a single time. The chain recombines TRBV11-2 with TRBJ1-6, with D unclear. There are 14 residues in the CDR3. V gave up 2 bases and J gave up 10 bases, with 12 bases separating them. CDR1 is SGHAT and CDR2 is FQNNGV in the germline V gene. Here the CDR3 reads CASSLLTKGSPLHF. In DNA form, the CDR3 reads TGTGCCAGCAGCTTATTGACCAAAGGGTCACCCCTCCACTTT.

V gene TRBV19 combines with J gene TRBJ2-1; D possibly corresponds to TRBD2 (6 bases). The germline V gene encodes CDR1 LNHDA and CDR2 SQIVND (reference sequence). The CDR3 has 14 amino acids. V shed 9 bases and J shed 5 bases, with 17 bases lying between them. Written as DNA, the CDR3 is TGTGCCAGCCAACTGAGGGACTTCAACAATGAGCAGTTCTTC. This sequence encodes CASQLRDFNNEQFF.